The source of this TCR beta chain is a study of regulatory T cells in long-lasting Graves disease. Study at large: By definition, persistent Graves' disease involved antithyroid drugs for over 5 years alongside positive TSH receptor antibodies. Findings and limits, study-wide: Segments TRBV28, TRBJ1-2 and TRBJ2-5 showed preferential usage in persistent disease. Those with persistent disease had in common more public clonotypes (about 3,000) than new patients (966).

According to the study, TCR beta libraries were built with iRepertoire HTBI primers and CDR3-region Arm-PCR. TCRdb reprocessed the multiplex PCR reads with MiXCR, giving one entry per CDR3 protein. Of a few hundred thousand distinct CDR3 sequences listed, more than 20% are singletons. V trimming: 5 bases; J trimming: 5 bases; junction bases outside the gene matches: 6. Germline V lookup: CDR1 PRHDT, CDR2 FYEKMQ (reference sequence). The CDR3 has 14 amino acids. Note on this clonotype: Its antigen is not identified.

This sample's time point: persistent/refractory GD, antithyroid drugs over 5 years with positive TRAb. The TCR library was prepared using RNA isolated from PBMCs. The material sequenced was peripheral blood mononuclear cells (PBMCs), taken when the disease was refractory, from a patient treated with antithyroid drugs. The chain joins TRBV13 to TRBJ2-4; 7 bases agree with TRBD1. This TCR derives from a woman aged 40 to 50 with Graves disease. CDR3 sequence reads: CASSTRQGENIQYF. The CDR3 coding sequence is TGTGCCAGCAGCACACGACAGGGCGAAAACATTCAGTACTTC.